This record concerns one T cell receptor (beta chain) sequence. Antigen: not known. A J-beta primer mix and a sample-barcoded 5' primer were used in a second PCR of about 6 to 12 cycles. CDR3-containing paired-end reads numbered at least 2.5 million in each sample. One entry per CDR3 protein, called by TCRdb with MiXCR from the 5' RACE reads. The data contain about 760,000 distinct CDR3 sequences, 56% of them singletons. This sample stems from a study of blood T cells in healthy people across ages. Study-wide findings and caveats: Comparison with aged donors showed that long-lived donors had more naive CD4+ cells and higher diversity. No conclusive comparison of naive versus antigen-experienced cells was possible with unsorted PBMCs.

CDR1 is MNHNY, CDR2 SVGAGI, per germline (reference sequence). This CDR3 spans 15 amino acids. Samples each yielded at least 5.5 micrograms of total RNA. The sample comprised blood. V usage is TRBV6-6 and J usage is TRBJ2-4; perhaps D is TRBD1 or TRBD2 (6 bases each). The DNA end lines up better with TRBJ2-7; the J call may be wrong. The clonotype comes from a man aged 35-49 years in good health. CDR3 nucleotides: TGTGCCAGCAGTTACAATTGGGGGGCCATCTACGAGCAGTACTTC. It codes for CASSYNWGAIYEQYF.